This record looks at one T cell receptor (beta chain) sequence and its context. CDR3 size: 12 residues. CDR1 and CDR2 from the germline V gene are MDHEN and SYDVKM. Trimming cost V 6 bases and J 15 bases; bases outside gene matches: 10. TCRdb's copy holds only in-frame clones and misses some; the assay was immunoSEQ multiplex PCR. The sample has 2 million to 2.5 million clones; 90% to 95% are singletons. The sample belongs to a study of shared clonotypes between healthy human individuals. The wider study: CD4 naive and memory got three plates each, CD8 naive two, CD8 memory one.

Sequenced input: naive CD4+ T cells from PBMCs. The subset denotes: CD45RA+ positively selected. The V call is TRBV28, the J call TRBJ2-1; the match to TRBD1 covers 8 bases. The clonotype originates from a man between 18 and 29 years old in good health. Some clones in this sample may be carry-over from other donors' samples. For the CDR3, the DNA is TGTGCCAGCAGCCCCGACAGGGGAAATTTGTTCTTC. This sequence encodes CASSPDRGNLFF.